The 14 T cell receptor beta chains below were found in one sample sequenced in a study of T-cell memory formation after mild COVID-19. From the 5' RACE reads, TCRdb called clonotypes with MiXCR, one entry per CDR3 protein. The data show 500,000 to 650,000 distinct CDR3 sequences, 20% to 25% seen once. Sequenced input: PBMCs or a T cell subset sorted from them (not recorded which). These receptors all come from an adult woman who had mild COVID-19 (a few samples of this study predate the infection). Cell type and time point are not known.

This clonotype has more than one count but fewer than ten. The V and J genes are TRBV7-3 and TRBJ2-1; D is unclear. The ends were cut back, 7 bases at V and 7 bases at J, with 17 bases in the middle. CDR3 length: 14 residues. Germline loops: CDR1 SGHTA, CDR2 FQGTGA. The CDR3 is CASTDFEVRNEQFF. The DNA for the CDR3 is TGTGCCAGCACCGACTTCGAGGTGAGGAATGAGCAGTTCTTC.

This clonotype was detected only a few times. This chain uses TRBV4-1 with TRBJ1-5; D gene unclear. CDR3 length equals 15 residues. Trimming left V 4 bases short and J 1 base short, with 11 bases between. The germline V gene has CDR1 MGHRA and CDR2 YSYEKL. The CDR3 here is CASSRRGVSNQPQHF. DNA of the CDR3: TGCGCCAGCAGCCGCCGCGGGGTCAGCAATCAGCCCCAGCATTTT.

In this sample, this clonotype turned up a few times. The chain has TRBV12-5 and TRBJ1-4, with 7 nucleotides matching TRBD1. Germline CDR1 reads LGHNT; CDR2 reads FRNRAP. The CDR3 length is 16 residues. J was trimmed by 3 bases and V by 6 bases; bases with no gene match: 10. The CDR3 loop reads CASGRQGDSPNEKLFF. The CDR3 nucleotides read TGTGCTAGTGGCCGTCAAGGGGACAGTCCTAATGAAAAACTGTTTTTT.

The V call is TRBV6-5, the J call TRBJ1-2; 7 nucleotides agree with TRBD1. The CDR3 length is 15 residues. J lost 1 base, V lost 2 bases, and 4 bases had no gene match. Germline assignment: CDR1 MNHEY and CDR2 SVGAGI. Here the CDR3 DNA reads TGTGCCAGCAGTTACCGACAGGGTTATAACTATGGCTACACCTTC. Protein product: CASSYRQGYNYGYTF.

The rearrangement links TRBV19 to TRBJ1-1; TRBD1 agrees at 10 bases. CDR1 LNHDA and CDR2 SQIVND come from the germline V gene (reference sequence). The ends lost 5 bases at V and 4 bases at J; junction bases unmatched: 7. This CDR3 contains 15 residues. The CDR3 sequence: CASSLRTGGFTEAFF. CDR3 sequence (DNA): TGTGCCAGTAGTTTACGGACAGGGGGTTTCACTGAAGCTTTCTTT.

The CDR3 DNA sequence: TGTGCCATCAGTGAGCCTTTGGGTTCTGGAAACACCATATATTTT. Translation gives CAISEPLGSGNTIYF. The rearrangement joins TRBV10-3 to TRBJ1-3; no clear D. Per the germline V gene, CDR1 is ENHRY and CDR2 is SYGVKD. The CDR3 is made up of 15 amino acids. The V end lost 2 bases, the J end lost 1 base, and 9 bases lay between the germline ends.

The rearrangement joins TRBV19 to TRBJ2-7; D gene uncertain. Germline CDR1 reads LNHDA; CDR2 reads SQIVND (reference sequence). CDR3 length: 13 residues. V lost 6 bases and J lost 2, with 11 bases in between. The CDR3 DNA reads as TGTGCCAGTAGCCTCGCCCCCCCCTACGAGCAGTACTTC. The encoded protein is CASSLAPPYEQYF.

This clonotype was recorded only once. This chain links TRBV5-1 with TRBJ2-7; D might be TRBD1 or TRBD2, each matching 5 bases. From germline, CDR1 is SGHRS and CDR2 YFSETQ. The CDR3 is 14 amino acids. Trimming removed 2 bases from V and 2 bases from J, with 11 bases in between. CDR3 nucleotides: TGCGCCAGCAGCTTTGGGACGTCAGCCTACGAGCAGTACTTC. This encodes CASSFGTSAYEQYF.

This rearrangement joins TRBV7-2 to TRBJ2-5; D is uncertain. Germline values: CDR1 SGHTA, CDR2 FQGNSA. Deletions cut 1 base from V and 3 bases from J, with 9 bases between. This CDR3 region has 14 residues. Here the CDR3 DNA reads TGTGCCAGCAGCTTAGTCGTCCAGGAAGAGACCCAGTACTTC. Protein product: CASSLVVQEETQYF. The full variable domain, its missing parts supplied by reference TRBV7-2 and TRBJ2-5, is GAGVSQSPSNKVTEKGKDVELRCDPISGHTALYWYRQSLGQGLEFLIYFQGNSAPDKSGLPSDRFSAERTGGSVSTLTIQRTQQEDSAVYLCASSLVVQEETQYFGPGTRLLVL.

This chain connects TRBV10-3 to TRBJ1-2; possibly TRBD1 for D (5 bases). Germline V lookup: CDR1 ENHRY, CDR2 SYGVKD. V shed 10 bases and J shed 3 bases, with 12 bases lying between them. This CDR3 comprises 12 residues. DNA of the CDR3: TGTGCCACCCAGGGACCGGACTATGGCTACACCTTC. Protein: CATQGPDYGYTF.

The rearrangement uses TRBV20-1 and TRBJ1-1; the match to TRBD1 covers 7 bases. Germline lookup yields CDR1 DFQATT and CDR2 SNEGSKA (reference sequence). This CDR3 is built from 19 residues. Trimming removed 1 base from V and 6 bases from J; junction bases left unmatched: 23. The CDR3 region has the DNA TGCAGTGCTAGAGGCCCGGGCCCCCCGACAGGGCTTAGGGTGGCTGAAGCTTTCTTT. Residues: CSARGPGPPTGLRVAEAFF.

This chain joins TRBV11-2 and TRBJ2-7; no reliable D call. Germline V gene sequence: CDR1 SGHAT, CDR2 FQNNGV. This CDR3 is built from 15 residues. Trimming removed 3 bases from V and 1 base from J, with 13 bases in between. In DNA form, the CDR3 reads TGTGCCAGCAGCTTGGATTGGCACCCATCCTACGAGCAGTACTTC. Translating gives CASSLDWHPSYEQYF.

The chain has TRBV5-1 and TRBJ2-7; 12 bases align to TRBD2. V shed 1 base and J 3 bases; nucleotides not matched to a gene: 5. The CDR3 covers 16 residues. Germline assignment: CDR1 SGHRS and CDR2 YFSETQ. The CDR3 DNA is TGCGCCAGCAGCTTGCCCGGACTAGCGGGGAGCTACGAGCAGTACTTC. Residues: CASSLPGLAGSYEQYF.

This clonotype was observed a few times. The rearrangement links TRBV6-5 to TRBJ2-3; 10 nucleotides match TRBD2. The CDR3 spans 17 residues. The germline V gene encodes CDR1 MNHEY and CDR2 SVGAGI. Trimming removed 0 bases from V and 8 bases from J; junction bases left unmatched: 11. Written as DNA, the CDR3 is TGTGCCAGCAGTTACTCGCCTCGCCGCTCTAGCGGGAGTACGCAGTATTTT. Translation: CASSYSPRRSSGSTQYF.